This T cell receptor (beta chain) was identified during a study of blood T cell repertoires in COVID-19. Study as a whole: PBMCs, B-cell-depleted T cells, or T cells were the source of the cDNA or gDNA that made up the material.

In the original analysis: Researchers report that nucleated cell counts were estimated from reference gene primer amplification. Method: immunoSEQ multiplex PCR; TCRdb's copy keeps in-frame clones and lacks some. V and J calls and clone size come straight from that table; D and trimming were deduced from the DNA. The sample lists over 150,000 clones; 87% were seen once. The CDR3 runs to 14 residues. The ends were cut back, 3 bases at V and 3 bases at J, with 9 bases in the middle. Per germline, CDR1 MNHNS and CDR2 SASEGT. The sequence derives from a woman between 18 and 29 years old who had recovered from COVID-19. The sample comprised peripheral blood. The chain joins TRBV6-1 to TRBJ1-5, with D hard to call. The CDR3 loop is CASSDALPNQPQHF. CDR3 coding DNA: TGTGCCAGCAGTGACGCGCTCCCCAATCAGCCCCAGCATTTT.